The 5 T cell receptor beta chains reported below all come from one sample, sequenced in a study of T cells in Graves' hyperthyroidism and ophthalmopathy. Amplified TCR beta CDR3 regions derived from RNA transcripts. First-round RT-PCR of the TCR CDR3 relied on the HTBI primer set. One entry per CDR3 protein results from TCRdb running MiXCR on the multiplex PCR reads. Counted here are some 490,000 distinct CDR3 sequences, 20% to 25% occurring once; the ten biggest clones make up 45% to 50%. The sample taken for sequencing was blood. Receptors were obtained from a woman between 65 and 79 years old with Graves' ophthalmopathy.

Comment on this clonotype: A much larger clonotype is one base distant, so this may be a read error. This chain joins TRBV30 and TRBJ2-2; D may be TRBD2 (5 bases). This CDR3 is 15 amino acids long. CDR1 is GTSNPN, CDR2 SVGIG, per germline (reference sequence). The CDR3 DNA sequence: TGTGCCTGGAGGGGAAGGGCCACGAACACCGGGGAGCTGCTTTTT. Translating it yields CAWRGRATNTGELLF.

This chain uses TRBV28 with TRBJ2-1; 9 bases align to TRBD2. CDR1 MDHEN and CDR2 SYDVKM come from the germline V gene. Losses at the gene ends were 6 bases for V and 4 bases for J; bases not matched to a gene: 13. This CDR3 is built from 17 residues. CDR3 amino acids: CASRKFSGRSQYNEQFF. The DNA of the CDR3 is TGTGCCAGCAGGAAATTTAGCGGGAGATCCCAATACAATGAGCAGTTCTTC.

The DNA for the CDR3 is TGTGCCAGCAGTCCGGGACTAGCGGGAGCGGGGCAGTACTTC. Amino acid sequence: CASSPGLAGAGQYF. The chain combines TRBV6-2 or TRBV6-3 with TRBJ2-7; 14 nucleotides match TRBD2. Unmatched junction bases numbered 6, after V lost 5 bases and J lost 9 bases. This CDR3 is 14 amino acids long. Germline CDR1 and CDR2: MNHEY and SVGEGT.

This rearrangement joins TRBV6-1 to TRBJ1-2, with 12 bases aligning to TRBD1. Germline CDR1 is MNHNS and CDR2 is SASEGT. The V gene end was trimmed by 7 bases and the J gene end by 3 bases; junction bases not matched to a gene: 18. The CDR3 extends over 19 amino acids. CDR3: CASILPGTGGAGVHYGYTF. CDR3 nucleotides: TGTGCCAGCATCCTACCTGGGACAGGGGGCGCCGGGGTACACTATGGCTACACCTTC.

The genes are TRBV19 and TRBJ1-1; possibly TRBD1 for D (5 bases). Trimming cost V 10 bases and J 4 bases, with 22 bases left between them. Per germline, CDR1 LNHDA and CDR2 SQIVND (reference sequence). The CDR3 loop spans 15 amino acids. CDR3 nucleotides: TGTGCCACTCGACCTCCGGAAGGGGTCGTCACTGAAGCTTTCTTT. It is translated as CATRPPEGVVTEAFF.